Following are 23 T cell receptor beta chains from one sample sequenced in a study of blood T cell repertoires in COVID-19. The table came from immunoSEQ multiplex PCR; TCRdb's copy has only in-frame clones and leaves some out. The repertoire holds approximately 150,000 clones, roughly four fifths seen once, with roughly 19% in the top ten. Specimen: peripheral blood. Receptor source: a woman older than 75 with acute or convalescent COVID-19.

Written as DNA, the CDR3 is TGTGCCAGCTCACCACTAGGCCAGGGGGACACAGATACGCAGTATTTT. Its protein product is CASSPLGQGDTDTQYF. The rearrangement uses TRBV18 and TRBJ2-3, with 7 bases that match TRBD1. The V gene end was trimmed by 1 base and the J gene end by 2 bases; junction bases not matched to a gene: 6. Germline CDR1 is KGHSH and CDR2 is LQKENI. The CDR3 contains 16 residues.

The rearrangement joins TRBV7-6 to TRBJ2-1, with D possibly TRBD1 on 6 matching bases. Germline V CDR1 and CDR2: SGHVS, FNYEAQ. There are 15 residues in the CDR3. V was cut by 4 bases and J by 10 bases, with 20 bases left in between. The CDR3 nucleotides read TGTGCCAGCAGCTCGGAAGGGATAGGGGGACGGGAGCAGTTCTTC. Translation: CASSSEGIGGREQFF.

The chain has TRBV20-1 and TRBJ1-2, with D maybe TRBD1 (6 bases). Germline-derived CDR1 and CDR2 are DFQATT and SNEGSKA (reference sequence). V dropped 2 bases and J dropped 6 bases, with 7 bases sitting between them. There are 11 residues in the CDR3. The chain's CDR3 is CSARTGNGYTF. CDR3 DNA: TGCAGTGCTAGAACAGGGAATGGCTACACCTTC.

V gene TRBV5-4 combines with J gene TRBJ1-2; D may be TRBD1 (6 bases). Germline CDR1 is SGHNT and CDR2 is YYREEE (reference sequence). Trimming shortened V by 0 bases and J by 2 bases, and 11 bases separated the two germline ends. CDR3 length: 15 residues. CDR3 in amino acids: CASSLGAGANYGYTF. The CDR3 bases are TGTGCCAGCAGCTTGGGGGCAGGGGCCAACTATGGCTACACCTTC.

The CDR3 DNA sequence: TGTGCTAGTGGTTTTGTAGCGGGAGTAAATACCGGGGAGCTGTTTTTT. Translation gives CASGFVAGVNTGELFF. This chain connects TRBV12-5 to TRBJ2-2; TRBD2 agrees at 9 bases. The germline V gene encodes CDR1 LGHNT and CDR2 FRNRAP. The CDR3 loop spans 16 amino acids. V was pared by 3 bases and J by 5 bases, with 7 bases of the junction left unmatched.

The J gene is TRBJ2-2, the V gene TRBV27; the D gene is possibly TRBD1 (5 bases). CDR3 length: 15 amino acids. Germline V lookup: CDR1 MNHEY, CDR2 SMNVEV (reference sequence). Trimming left V 7 bases short and J 4 bases short, with 16 bases between. The CDR3 here is CASTGNWFSTGELFF. The CDR3 DNA reads as TGTGCCAGCACAGGGAACTGGTTTAGCACCGGGGAGCTGTTTTTT.

This chain links TRBV5-1 with TRBJ1-3; D is unresolved. The CDR3 has 15 amino acids. Deletions cut 0 bases from V and 0 bases from J, with 7 bases between. Germline V gives CDR1 SGHRS, CDR2 YFSETQ. Here the CDR3 reads CASSLAEGSGNTIYF. CDR3 DNA sequence: TGCGCCAGCAGCTTGGCCGAGGGCTCTGGAAACACCATATATTTT.

The gene calls are TRBV29-1 and TRBJ2-1; 8 nucleotides align to TRBD1. The length of the CDR3 is 14 residues. Unmatched junction bases numbered 11, after V lost 4 bases and J lost 9 bases. The germline V gene encodes CDR1 SQVTM and CDR2 ANQGSEA. The CDR3: CSVVRQGASAEQFF. The DNA for the CDR3 is TGCAGCGTTGTACGGCAGGGGGCTTCGGCTGAGCAGTTCTTC.

The chain joins TRBV7-2 to TRBJ1-6; TRBD1 aligns across 7 bases. The CDR3 extends over 15 amino acids. The germline V gene has CDR1 SGHTA and CDR2 FQGNSA. Unmatched junction bases numbered 8, after V lost 6 bases and J lost 6 bases. CDR3 residues: CASRSGQAVNSPLHF. CDR3 DNA: TGTGCCAGCAGGTCAGGACAGGCGGTTAATTCACCCCTCCACTTT.

CDR3 DNA: TGTGCCAGCAGCTTTAGGGAAAGGGGAGATACGCAGTATTTT. Protein product: CASSFRERGDTQYF. The chain combines TRBV7-9 with TRBJ2-3, with TRBD1 as a possible D gene (5 bases). CDR1 is SEHNR and CDR2 is FQNEAQ in the germline V gene (reference sequence). Trimming removed 3 bases at V and 5 bases at J, with 12 bases between. The CDR3 sequence is 14 residues long.

V and J are TRBV30 and TRBJ2-7; maybe TRBD2 (5 bases). V gave up 4 bases and J gave up 3 bases, with 19 bases separating them. The germline gives CDR1 GTSNPN, CDR2 SVGIG (reference sequence). The CDR3 consists of 15 residues. The CDR3 is CAWIGSAEAYYEQYF. The CDR3 DNA sequence: TGTGCCTGGATTGGGAGTGCAGAGGCCTACTACGAGCAGTACTTC.

The genes are TRBV11-2 and TRBJ2-2; possibly TRBD2 for D (6 bases). CDR3 size: 14 residues. With 4 bases removed from V and 4 bases from J, the gap between germline ends came to 10 bases. Germline CDR1 is SGHAT and CDR2 is FQNNGV. CDR3 in amino acids: CASSWDFSTGELFF. DNA of the CDR3: TGTGCCAGCAGCTGGGACTTCTCCACCGGGGAGCTGTTTTTT.

The sample holds a few counts of this clone. The rearrangement uses TRBV5-6 and TRBJ1-1; TRBD1 aligns across 8 bases. Germline V gene sequence: CDR1 SGHDT, CDR2 YYEEEE. The CDR3 length is 13 residues. V was clipped by 8 bases and J by 11 bases; unmatched bases: 14. The chain's CDR3 is CASMDRVVTFAFF. CDR3 nucleotide sequence: TGTGCCAGTATGGACAGGGTAGTTACGTTTGCTTTCTTT.

This clone was observed a single time. The chain is built from TRBV6-5 and TRBJ2-3; possible D gene TRBD1, 5 bases. There are 15 residues in the CDR3. Germline values: CDR1 MNHEY, CDR2 SVGAGI. Trimming left V 2 bases short and J 4 bases short, with 13 bases between. The CDR3 nucleotides read TGTGCCAGCAGTTACGGGGCCGGAATACCAGATACGCAGTATTTT. As protein: CASSYGAGIPDTQYF.

The rearrangement uses TRBV5-1 and TRBJ2-1; 14 bases fit TRBD2. Losses at the gene ends were 5 bases for V and 8 bases for J; bases not matched to a gene: 9. The CDR3 consists of 16 residues. Germline V CDR1 and CDR2: SGHRS, YFSETQ. The CDR3 loop reads CASREGTSGSSDEQFF. The CDR3 DNA reads as TGCGCCAGCAGGGAAGGGACTAGCGGGAGTAGCGATGAGCAGTTCTTC.

DNA for the CDR3: TGTGCCAGCAGCTTCCAGGGCGGGATTTACGAGCAGTACTTC. This sequence encodes CASSFQGGIYEQYF. The V and J genes are TRBV7-2 and TRBJ2-7; D might be TRBD2 (6 bases). Germline V CDR1 and CDR2: SGHTA, FQGNSA. The CDR3 extends over 14 amino acids. Trimming took off 3 bases at V and 4 bases at J, with 13 bases between the two ends.

V usage is TRBV19 and J usage is TRBJ2-1; TRBD1 matches 10 bases. After removal of 7 bases from V and 10 bases from J, the junction contained 7 bases not matched to a gene. The CDR3 contains 13 residues. Germline V gene data show CDR1 as LNHDA and CDR2 as SQIVND (reference sequence). The CDR3 DNA reads TGTGCCAGTACCGGGACAGGGGTGCGGGAGCAGTTCTTC. Translation: CASTGTGVREQFF.

The chain employs TRBV7-3 and TRBJ2-3, with D perhaps TRBD2 (5 bases). CDR3 length: 15 amino acids. The germline V gene encodes CDR1 SGHTA and CDR2 FQGTGA. The V end was cut by 4 bases, the J end by 2 bases, with 13 bases between. CDR3 sequence reads: CASSSGVRATDTQYF. CDR3 coding DNA: TGTGCCAGCAGCTCCGGGGTTCGGGCCACAGATACGCAGTATTTT.

The chain joins TRBV6-6 to TRBJ2-3; no firm D call. Germline loops: CDR1 MNHNY, CDR2 SVGAGI (reference sequence). CDR3 length: 12 amino acids. The V end was cut by 6 bases, the J end by 3 bases, with 7 bases between. The CDR3, as DNA: TGTGCCAGCAGCCCAACTACAGATACGCAGTATTTT. Its translation: CASSPTTDTQYF.

This clone occurred once. The genes are TRBV11-1 and TRBJ2-5, with 12 nucleotides matching TRBD2. From germline, CDR1 is SGHAT and CDR2 FQDESV (reference sequence). V lost 2 bases and J lost 6; bases outside the gene matches: 4. The CDR3 has 15 residues. The CDR3 protein is CASSLLAGGLKTQYF. The CDR3 region has the DNA TGTGCCAGCAGCTTACTAGCGGGGGGGCTTAAGACCCAGTACTTC.

The rearrangement joins TRBV2 to TRBJ2-1; a possible D gene is TRBD2 (7 bases). The V gene's germline CDR1 is SNHLY and CDR2 FYNNEI. The CDR3 runs 16 residues. Deletions cut 5 bases from V and 3 bases from J, with 17 bases between. The CDR3 is CASSSSRGLFYNEQFF. DNA for the CDR3: TGTGCCAGCAGTAGCTCGCGGGGGCTCTTCTACAATGAGCAGTTCTTC. The variable domain in full, with the rest retrieved from reference TRBV2 and TRBJ2-1, is EPEVTQTPSHQVTQMGQEVILRCVPISNHLYFYWYRQILGQKVEFLVSFYNNEISEKSEIFDDQFSVERPDGSNFTLKIRSTKLEDSAMYFCASSSSRGLFYNEQFFGPGTRLTVL.

The chain couples TRBV7-3 to TRBJ1-1; unclear D gene. This CDR3 region has 13 residues. CDR1 is SGHTA and CDR2 is FQGTGA in the germline V gene. V was shortened by 5 bases and J by 5 bases, with 12 bases between the two germline ends. The CDR3 spells CASSPGGMTEAFF. CDR3 DNA sequence: TGTGCCAGCAGCCCCGGCGGGATGACTGAAGCTTTCTTT. The variable domain in full, with the rest retrieved from reference TRBV7-3 and TRBJ1-1, is GAGVSQTPSNKVTEKGKYVELRCDPISGHTALYWYRQSLGQGPEFLIYFQGTGAADDSGLPNDRFFAVRPEGSVSTLKIQRTERGDSAVYLCASSPGGMTEAFFGQGTRLTVV.

In this sample, this clone turned up once. The V call is TRBV5-1, the J call TRBJ1-1; no reliable D call. Trimming stripped 4 bases from V and 7 bases from J, with 8 bases between. CDR1 and CDR2 from the germline V gene are SGHRS and YFSETQ. The CDR3 length is 11 residues. CDR3 loop: CASSMSDEAFF. CDR3 DNA sequence: TGCGCCAGCAGCATGTCAGATGAAGCTTTCTTT.